Sequencing of this T cell receptor beta chain was carried out in a study of OX40 agonist ivuxolimab in advanced cancers. TCRdb keeps only in-frame clones here, not all; method: immunoSEQ multiplex PCR. The table records some 94,000 clones, around 95% of them present only once. Study-wide findings and caveats: Some patients who did not respond also had low normalized T-cell clonal expansion. Expanded peripheral T-cell antigen specificity went undetermined. Clones of CD4+ and CD8+ blood T cells grew by week 6 at doses of 0.1 to 3.0 mg/kg.

Trimming took 6 bases from V and 2 from J, leaving 14 bases between them. The germline CDR1 and CDR2 sequences are LNHDA and SQIVND (reference sequence). The CDR3 contains 15 residues. Concerning this clone: Antigen specificity is unknown.

Autoimmune disease history or systemic immunosuppression led to patient exclusion. This rearrangement joins TRBV19 to TRBJ2-1; D uncertain. Sequenced material: CD4+ or CD8+ T cells sorted from blood, taken in a trial of the OX40 agonist ivuxolimab. The source is an adult with an advanced solid tumor such as melanoma, head and neck, liver or kidney cancer. The CDR3 nucleotides read TGTGCCAGTAGCCCGTTTACGGGTCCCTACAATGAGCAGTTCTTC. Translating gives CASSPFTGPYNEQFF.